This TCR beta chain was identified during a study of Ad26.COV2.S vaccination and SARS-CoV-2 variants. For the study at large: The Ad26.COV2.S arm of the COV1001 trial was where the donor was placed. Study conclusions and caveats: The TCR breadth and depth analyses may have produced an underestimate of total T cell responses. Vaccine recipients showed a spike-specific TCR breadth that was higher than in placebo recipients.

Turning to this clone: No antigen is known for it.

V shed 10 bases and J shed 5 bases, with 13 bases lying between them. Germline assignment: CDR1 KGHDR and CDR2 SFDVKD. The CDR3 totals 12 residues. The table came from immunoSEQ multiplex PCR; TCRdb's copy has only in-frame clones and leaves some out. The sample has some 450,000 clones, about 92% seen once. Treatment specified: about 20 received Ad26.COV2.S at low or high dose, single or two shots; about 5 received placebo; per-sample allocation not given. Specimens were obtained on day 63 following the first vaccine or placebo injection. The sample came from a Boston adult aged 18-55 years. The starting material was peripheral blood, obtained in a trial of Ad26.COV2.S vaccine versus placebo. The V and J genes are TRBV24-1 and TRBJ2-5; TRBD1 might be the D (7 bases). This TCR was sampled from a person between 18 and 60 years old who received the Ad26.COV2.S COVID-19 vaccine or a placebo. CDR3 DNA sequence: TGTGCCACAGGGCAGGGGGGTGAGACCCAGTACTTC. Translated: CATGQGGETQYF.